The clone carrying this T cell receptor (beta chain) was counted once. Its antigen is currently unknown. The length of the CDR3 is 15 residues. Germline CDR1 reads MNHEY; CDR2 reads SVGAGI. The V end lost 5 bases, the J end lost 1 base, and 14 bases lay between the germline ends. This entry is derived from a study of cytomegalovirus exposure and HLA in healthy donors. A multiplex PCR was run with 60 Vbeta primers and 13 Jbeta primers. TCRdb's table, derived via immunoSEQ multiplex PCR, lists solely in-frame clones and lacks some. The sample carries a few hundred thousand clones, about 81% recorded once. Study-level points and caveats: In vitro data verified a few CMV-associated chains as specific for CMV antigens.

This rearrangement joins TRBV6-5 to TRBJ1-1; maybe TRBD1 (6 bases). The sequence was obtained from a woman in her sixties or seventies in good health and CMV-seropositive. What was sequenced was PBMCs. The CDR3 spells CASSLQGFWNTEAFF. DNA for the CDR3: TGTGCCAGCAGTCTACAGGGCTTTTGGAACACTGAAGCTTTCTTT.